What follows describes a single T cell receptor (beta chain). This CDR3 is also generated by other DNA sequences in the sample. These data originate in a study of shared clonotypes between healthy human individuals. In germline, CDR1 is SGHTA, CDR2 FQGTGA. V was clipped by 5 bases and J by 4 bases; unmatched bases: 6. The CDR3 sequence is 15 residues long. Clones were read by immunoSEQ multiplex PCR, and TCRdb kept only the in-frame ones, dropping some. The sample lists a few million clones, 85% to 95% occurring once. A split of CD4+ cells into CD45RA+ naive and CD45RA-negative memory subsets was performed.

V is TRBV7-3 and J is TRBJ1-1; TRBD1 matches at 11 bases. Sequences were obtained from naive CD4+ T cells from PBMCs. The subset here: CD45RA+ positively selected. This TCR came from a man between 18 and 29 years old in good health. Some clones in this sample may be carry-over from other donors' samples. The CDR3: CASSPSGTGGTEAFF. The CDR3 nucleotides are TGTGCCAGCAGCCCCTCGGGGACAGGGGGCACTGAAGCTTTCTTT.